Listed below are T cell receptor beta chains from one sample, sequenced in a study of shared clonotypes between healthy human individuals. Only in-frame clones appear in the TCRdb table, and some are missing; sequencing was by immunoSEQ multiplex PCR. The sample yields about 2.1 million clones, around 93% seen once. The sequencing sample was made of naive CD8+ T cells from PBMCs. The receptors were sampled from a man aged 18 to 35 in good health. Some clones in this sample may be carry-over from other donors' samples. The CDR3 runs from the conserved cysteine through the conserved F or W.

j_call: TRBJ2-1
v_call: TRBV15
cdr3_aa: CATSKDSSPYNEQFF

j_call: TRBJ2-1
v_call: TRBV29-1
cdr3_aa: CSAQTGGSYNEQFF

j_call: TRBJ2-7
v_call: TRBV27
cdr3_aa: CASSRGQGAYEQYF

j_call: TRBJ1-1
v_call: TRBV7-9
cdr3_aa: CASSPTLAGDTEAFF

j_call: TRBJ1-1
v_call: TRBV27
cdr3_aa: CASSTASPPAAFF

j_call: TRBJ1-5
v_call: TRBV4-2
cdr3_aa: CASSQERHPSNQPQHF

j_call: TRBJ2-7
v_call: TRBV6-5
cdr3_aa: CASSFSAGSASYEQYF

j_call: TRBJ2-1
v_call: TRBV19
cdr3_aa: CASSTLGTEQFF

j_call: TRBJ2-1
v_call: TRBV18
cdr3_aa: CASSPPGGIRLGFF

j_call: TRBJ1-5
v_call: TRBV7-2
cdr3_aa: CASSLALGEYSNQPQHF

j_call: TRBJ1-1
v_call: TRBV15
cdr3_aa: CATSRGRTTEAFF

j_call: TRBJ2-2
v_call: TRBV27
cdr3_aa: CASRLLAGVAGELFF

j_call: TRBJ2-1
v_call: TRBV19
cdr3_aa: CASSIGGLAYNEQFF

j_call: TRBJ2-1
v_call: TRBV19
cdr3_aa: CASSIGLADYNEQFF

j_call: TRBJ1-5
v_call: TRBV19
cdr3_aa: CASSISSSNQPQHF

j_call: TRBJ2-5
v_call: TRBV13
cdr3_aa: CASSYGTGGGETQYF

j_call: TRBJ1-2
v_call: TRBV6-1
cdr3_aa: CASSENGAGPNYGYTF

j_call: TRBJ2-7
v_call: TRBV28
cdr3_aa: CASSFGTSGSYEQYF

j_call: TRBJ2-1
v_call: TRBV2
cdr3_aa: CASSGAGHNEQFF

j_call: TRBJ1-1
v_call: TRBV27
cdr3_aa: CASSPWGAVNTEAFF

j_call: TRBJ2-1
v_call: TRBV7-9
cdr3_aa: CASSLLRGTSYNEQFF

j_call: TRBJ1-1
v_call: TRBV28
cdr3_aa: CASRSHQRWTGLNTEAFF

j_call: TRBJ2-1
v_call: TRBV27
cdr3_aa: CASSSLLEQFF

j_call: TRBJ1-1
v_call: TRBV7-6
cdr3_aa: CASSLDPTGGQSMNTEAFF

j_call: TRBJ2-7
v_call: TRBV9
cdr3_aa: CASSVGQRGGSYEQYF